These 10 T cell receptor beta chains were all obtained from the same sample, sequenced in a study of shared clonotypes between healthy human individuals (dated by TCRdb to 2020 to 2021). Library preparation was by the immunoSEQ multiplex PCR assay. Entries here come from immuneACCESS through TCRdb and include only in-frame sequences with V and J called. Some clones fail to appear in such tables; in the studies checked, an unresolved V gene covers under half of the shortfall, and the cause of the remainder is unknown. The sample table records 2 million to 3 million clones; roughly 93% of these occur just once. Jointly, the top ten make up around 0.4% of the sample. The sample consisted of naive CD4+ T cells from PBMCs. The label giving this sample's cell subset or site can be read as: CD45RA+ positively selected. All receptors come from a man younger than 35 in good health. Some clones in this sample may be carry-over from other donors' samples.

The chain employs TRBV20-1 and TRBJ1-1; D remains unclear. Germline-derived CDR1 and CDR2 are DFQATT and SNEGSKA (reference sequence). This CDR3 comprises 11 residues. Trimming pared 1 base from V and 7 bases from J, leaving 7 bases between. The CDR3 region is CSARAGVEAFF. DNA for the CDR3: TGCAGTGCTAGAGCCGGGGTTGAAGCTTTCTTT.

A remark on this clone: The sample carries other DNA sequences with the same CDR3. The chain has TRBV19 and TRBJ2-1; TRBD2 agrees at 11 bases. V shed 5 bases and J 3 bases; nucleotides not matched to a gene: 0. CDR3 size: 14 residues. The germline gives CDR1 LNHDA, CDR2 SQIVND (reference sequence). CDR3 protein: CASSGTSGYNEQFF. The CDR3 DNA reads as TGTGCCAGTAGTGGGACTAGCGGCTACAATGAGCAGTTCTTC.

This clone was recorded a few times. The rearrangement links TRBV5-1 to TRBJ2-7, with 8 bases matching TRBD1. V lost 0 bases to trimming and J lost 6 bases; unmatched junction nucleotides: 8. This CDR3 is 15 amino acids long. Looked up from germline, CDR1 is SGHRS and CDR2 is YFSETQ. The CDR3 is CASSLVYRGRSEQYF. In DNA, the CDR3 is TGCGCCAGCAGCTTGGTGTACAGGGGGAGATCCGAGCAGTACTTC.

The V call is TRBV4-1, the J call TRBJ2-3; 8 bases are a match to TRBD1. Germline V gene sequence: CDR1 MGHRA, CDR2 YSYEKL. CDR3 length: 17 residues. V was pared by 0 bases and J by 1 base, with 6 bases of the junction left unmatched. The CDR3 DNA reads as TGCGCCAGCAGCCAAGATTCCCCGGGACAGGGCACAGATACGCAGTATTTT. It specifies CASSQDSPGQGTDTQYF.

The J gene is TRBJ2-7, the V gene TRBV27, with 12 bases that match TRBD2. The V gene end was trimmed by 5 bases and the J gene end by 5 bases; junction bases not matched to a gene: 7. The CDR3 contains 15 residues. CDR1 is MNHEY and CDR2 is SMNVEV in the germline V gene (reference sequence). CDR3 sequence (DNA): TGTGCCAGCAGTCCACGACTAGCGGGAGTTGACGAGCAGTACTTC. Its protein product is CASSPRLAGVDEQYF.

In the case of this clone: Different DNA sequences within this sample yield the same CDR3. The V call is TRBV29-1, the J call TRBJ1-1, with 7 positions matching TRBD1. V lost 7 bases to trimming and J lost 2 bases; unmatched junction nucleotides: 4. Germline-derived CDR1 and CDR2 are SQVTM and ANQGSEA. The CDR3 is 12 amino acids. The chain's CDR3 is CSGRTGNTEAFF. The CDR3 DNA reads as TGCAGCGGAAGGACAGGTAACACTGAAGCTTTCTTT.

The chain is built from TRBV28 and TRBJ2-7; D uncertain. Looked up from germline, CDR1 is MDHEN and CDR2 is SYDVKM. Trimming shortened V by 5 bases and J by 2 bases, and 19 bases separated the two germline ends. The CDR3 has 16 residues. The CDR3 DNA sequence: TGTGCCAGCAGTCCCCCCTGGCCCAGTGGCCCCTACGAGCAGTACTTC. It is translated as CASSPPWPSGPYEQYF.

CDR3 region: CASSKAPGQGAKVPGELFF. The DNA of the CDR3 is TGTGCCAGCAGCAAAGCGCCGGGACAGGGGGCGAAAGTCCCCGGGGAGCTGTTTTTT. The chain carries TRBV21-1 and TRBJ2-2; TRBD1, the D gene given by the table, was not confirmed from the DNA. TRBV21-1 is labeled a pseudogene. The CDR3 length is 19 residues.

A remark on this clone: The same CDR3 is also encoded by other DNA sequences in this sample. The chain uses TRBV7-9 and TRBJ2-3; D gene unclear. Trimming took 5 bases from V and 3 from J, leaving 6 bases between them. CDR3 length: 12 residues. Germline V gives CDR1 SEHNR, CDR2 FQNEAQ (reference sequence). The CDR3 DNA reads TGTGCCAGCAGCCGATCTACAGATACGCAGTATTTT. It translates to CASSRSTDTQYF.

The CDR3 region has the DNA TGTGCCAGCAGTTTATTCGGCAGGGGTTATGAAGAGCAGTACTTC. This gives the protein CASSLFGRGYEEQYF. The chain couples TRBV28 to TRBJ2-7, with D possibly matching TRBD1 (6 bases). This CDR3 is 15 amino acids long. The germline V and J ends were trimmed by 1 base and 7 bases, with 17 bases remaining between them. CDR1 and CDR2 from the germline V gene are MDHEN and SYDVKM.